Presented here are 23 T cell receptor beta chains from one specimen sequenced in a study of OX40 agonist ivuxolimab in advanced cancers. TCRdb keeps only in-frame clones here, not all; method: immunoSEQ multiplex PCR. This repertoire shows around 13,000 clones, about 76% found once; its top ten account for roughly 32%. Sequencing used CD4+ or CD8+ T cells sorted from blood, obtained in a trial of the OX40 agonist ivuxolimab. The receptors come from an adult with an advanced solid tumor such as melanoma, head and neck, liver or kidney cancer.

The CDR3 is CASSLGVRGETQYF. The CDR3 DNA follows: TGTGCCAGCAGCTTAGGGGTGAGGGGAGAGACCCAGTACTTC. The chain combines TRBV7-7 with TRBJ2-5, with D possibly called TRBD1 or TRBD2 (5 bases each). The CDR3 runs to 14 residues. The V end lost 1 base, the J end lost 4 bases, and 10 bases lay between the germline ends. Germline CDR1 reads SSHAT; CDR2 reads FNYEAQ (reference sequence).

This sequence joins TRBV28 and TRBJ2-7; 12 bases map to TRBD2. The germline CDR1 and CDR2 sequences are MDHEN and SYDVKM. V lost 7 bases, J lost 5 bases, and 9 bases stayed unmatched. The CDR3 has 15 amino acids. DNA for the CDR3: TGTGCCAGCACTACGACTAGCGGGAGATCTGACGAGCAGTACTTC. This encodes CASTTTSGRSDEQYF.

This clone was counted between two and nine times. The chain combines TRBV5-6 with TRBJ2-7, with D maybe TRBD2 (7 bases). Trimming left V 4 bases short and J 3 bases short, with 17 bases between. The germline V gene encodes CDR1 SGHDT and CDR2 YYEEEE. The CDR3 loop spans 15 amino acids. CDR3 bases: TGTGCCAGCAGCCTACAGGGTAGCGGGTTCTACGAGCAGTACTTC. Residues: CASSLQGSGFYEQYF.

The CDR3 region is CASSREDSYEQYF. The CDR3 DNA reads TGTGCCAGCAGCCGGGAGGATTCCTACGAGCAGTACTTC. The chain couples TRBV14 to TRBJ2-7, with D possibly matching TRBD2 (6 bases). Looked up from germline, CDR1 is SGHDN and CDR2 is FVKESK. This CDR3 has 13 residues. V was clipped by 4 bases and J by 1 base, with 8 bases between them.

The chain links TRBV28 to TRBJ2-7; D gene unclear. The CDR3 spans 13 residues. Germline V gene sequence: CDR1 MDHEN, CDR2 SYDVKM. V shed 3 bases and J shed 3 bases, with 9 bases lying between them. CDR3 in DNA: TGTGCCAGCAGTTTCGTCCCATTCTACGAGCAGTACTTC. Encoded protein: CASSFVPFYEQYF.

Only one count was recorded for this clone. The chain joins TRBV7-9 to TRBJ2-1, with 10 bases fitting TRBD2. CDR1 and CDR2 (germline): SEHNR, FQNEAQ (reference sequence). With 5 bases clipped from V and 8 bases from J, the junction kept 12 bases outside the gene matches. The CDR3 totals 16 residues. The CDR3 sequence: CASSRWTSGFGYEQFF. For the CDR3, the DNA is TGTGCCAGCAGCCGATGGACTAGCGGTTTTGGGTATGAGCAGTTCTTC.

This clone was observed a single time. V usage is TRBV7-8 and J usage is TRBJ2-7; D is ambiguous. Deletions cut 5 bases from V and 1 base from J, with 9 bases between. Germline lookup yields CDR1 SGHVS and CDR2 FQNEAQ. The CDR3 covers 13 residues. The CDR3 loop reads CASSPPASYEQYF. The CDR3 DNA reads as TGTGCCAGCAGCCCCCCTGCTTCCTACGAGCAGTACTTC.

The chain uses TRBV6-1 and TRBJ2-7, with 10 positions matching TRBD1. V dropped 2 bases and J dropped 4; count of bases not matched to a gene: 8. This CDR3 is 16 amino acids long. Germline CDR1 is MNHNS and CDR2 is SASEGT. For the CDR3, the DNA is TGTGCCAGCAGTGAATATGGGGACAGGGGTTTATACGAGCAGTACTTC. It is translated as CASSEYGDRGLYEQYF.

This chain connects TRBV2 to TRBJ2-3; weak D call: TRBD1 (5 bases). V dropped 2 bases and J dropped 0 bases, with 21 bases sitting between them. This CDR3 comprises 19 residues. CDR1 and CDR2 from the germline V gene are SNHLY and FYNNEI. This CDR3 is CASSEIWAGWGSSTDTQYF. In DNA form, the CDR3 reads TGTGCCAGCAGTGAAATTTGGGCAGGGTGGGGATCTAGCACAGATACGCAGTATTTT.

The chain links TRBV28 to TRBJ2-2, with 11 bases identical to TRBD2. The CDR3 contains 16 residues. V lost 6 bases to trimming and J lost 3 bases; unmatched junction nucleotides: 6. CDR1 is MDHEN, CDR2 SYDVKM, per germline. The CDR3 is CASRTGLAGYTGELFF. Written as DNA, the CDR3 is TGTGCCAGCAGGACCGGACTAGCGGGTTACACCGGGGAGCTGTTTTTT.

The chain combines TRBV11-2 with TRBJ2-7; D possibly corresponds to TRBD1 (6 bases). CDR1 and CDR2 from the germline V gene are SGHAT and FQNNGV. V was pared by 4 bases and J by 6 bases, with 10 bases between. CDR3 length: 12 residues. The CDR3, as DNA: TGTGCCAGCAGCTATACAGGGTCCGAGCAGTACTTC. It translates to CASSYTGSEQYF.

This chain connects TRBV28 to TRBJ2-4; D is unclear. Between the trimmed V and J ends, which lost 7 bases and 2 bases, there was a span of 9 bases. CDR1 MDHEN and CDR2 SYDVKM come from the germline V gene. This CDR3 has 13 amino acids. The CDR3 here is CASMETTKNIQYF. CDR3 in DNA: TGTGCCAGCATGGAGACAACCAAAAACATTCAGTACTTC.

This clone was observed a few times. The rearrangement joins TRBV7-9 to TRBJ2-3, with D perhaps given as TRBD1 or TRBD2 (6 bases each). Germline loops: CDR1 SEHNR, CDR2 FQNEAQ (reference sequence). CDR3 length: 14 residues. The V end lost 6 bases, the J end lost 6 bases, and 16 bases lay between the germline ends. For the CDR3, the DNA is TGTGCCAGCAGTGGGGGGCTAGCAGCCGATACGCAGTATTTT. Translating gives CASSGGLAADTQYF.

This clone has a handful of counts. This rearrangement joins TRBV19 to TRBJ1-2; D remains unclear. Germline loops: CDR1 LNHDA, CDR2 SQIVND (reference sequence). V was shortened by 7 bases and J by 6 bases, with 15 bases between the two germline ends. This CDR3 is built from 13 residues. CDR3 nucleotide sequence: TGTGCCAGTATCGCCCCCACAGAGCATGGCTACACCTTC. This codes for CASIAPTEHGYTF.

The chain combines TRBV5-1 with TRBJ2-7, with D tentatively TRBD1 or TRBD2 (5 bases each). V was trimmed by 4 bases and J by 2 bases, leaving 10 bases between them. The germline CDR1 and CDR2 sequences are SGHRS and YFSETQ. This CDR3 region has 13 residues. CDR3: CASSHGATYEQYF. CDR3 in DNA: TGCGCCAGCAGCCACGGGGCTACCTACGAGCAGTACTTC.

As for this clone: A far larger clone differs by one base, so this is likely a read error. The chain recombines TRBV7-6 with TRBJ2-5, with D uncertain. Gene TRBJ2-7 matches the end of the DNA better, so the J call may be wrong. Germline-derived CDR1 and CDR2 are SGHVS and FNYEAQ. There are 13 residues in the CDR3. The CDR3 reads CASSSGPNYEQYF. In DNA form, the CDR3 reads TGTGCCAGCAGCTCCGGACCGAACTACGAGCAGTACTTC.

A single count supports this clone. The V gene is TRBV7-9, the J gene TRBJ2-1; 9 bases match TRBD1. The CDR3 length is 15 residues. Germline trimming cut 5 bases from V and 1 base from J; bases unmatched to any gene: 3. Germline V lookup: CDR1 SEHNR, CDR2 FQNEAQ (reference sequence). The CDR3 bases are TGTGCCAGCAGCCCGACAGGGGGGTCCTACAATGAGCAGTTCTTC. Protein product: CASSPTGGSYNEQFF.

The V and J genes are TRBV4-3 and TRBJ1-1, with a possible D match to TRBD1 (6 bases). This CDR3 spans 17 amino acids. CDR1 LGHNA and CDR2 YSLEER come from the germline V gene. Trimming took 3 bases from V and 4 from J, leaving 21 bases between them. The CDR3 region is CASSHESRGGLGTEAFF. The CDR3 DNA is TGCGCCAGCAGCCACGAAAGCCGTGGGGGGCTGGGCACTGAAGCTTTCTTT.

The rearrangement joins TRBV7-9 to TRBJ2-7; 9 bases match TRBD2. This CDR3 is built from 13 residues. In germline, CDR1 is SEHNR, CDR2 FQNEAQ (reference sequence). J lost 1 base, V lost 10 bases, and 5 bases had no gene match. The CDR3 bases are TGTGCCACGGTAGCGGGAGAGTCCTACGAGCAGTACTTC. It specifies CATVAGESYEQYF.

This chain connects TRBV29-1 to TRBJ2-2; D possibly corresponds to TRBD1 (6 bases). The germline V gene encodes CDR1 SQVTM and CDR2 ANQGSEA. This CDR3 region has 11 residues. V lost 4 bases and J 7 bases, leaving 7 bases between the germline ends. The CDR3 protein is CSVAGVGELFF. In DNA, the CDR3 is TGCAGCGTTGCAGGGGTCGGGGAGCTGTTTTTT.

J is TRBJ2-7 and V is TRBV10-3, with 9 bases aligning to TRBD1. The CDR3 covers 15 residues. Looked up from germline, CDR1 is ENHRY and CDR2 is SYGVKD. J was trimmed by 5 bases and V by 3 bases; bases with no gene match: 8. The chain's CDR3 is CAISDVTGGRDEQYF. CDR3 coding DNA: TGTGCCATCAGTGATGTAACAGGGGGCCGGGACGAGCAGTACTTC.

The gene calls are TRBV5-5 and TRBJ2-1; 14 nucleotides match TRBD2. The CDR3 consists of 16 residues. After removal of 4 bases from V and 7 bases from J, the junction contained 7 bases not matched to a gene. Germline-derived CDR1 and CDR2 are SGHKS and YYEKEE (reference sequence). CDR3: CASSQDGLAGGNEQFF. CDR3 bases: TGTGCCAGCAGCCAAGACGGACTAGCGGGAGGTAATGAGCAGTTCTTC.

V and J are TRBV6-4 and TRBJ2-3; weak D call: TRBD2 (6 bases). This CDR3 is 15 amino acids long. Per the germline V gene, CDR1 is MRHNA and CDR2 is SNTAGT. V was pared by 2 bases and J by 6 bases, with 15 bases between. CDR3 nucleotide sequence: TGTGCCAGCAGTGACAATGACGGGAGAGCGGATACGCAGTATTTT. Protein: CASSDNDGRADTQYF.